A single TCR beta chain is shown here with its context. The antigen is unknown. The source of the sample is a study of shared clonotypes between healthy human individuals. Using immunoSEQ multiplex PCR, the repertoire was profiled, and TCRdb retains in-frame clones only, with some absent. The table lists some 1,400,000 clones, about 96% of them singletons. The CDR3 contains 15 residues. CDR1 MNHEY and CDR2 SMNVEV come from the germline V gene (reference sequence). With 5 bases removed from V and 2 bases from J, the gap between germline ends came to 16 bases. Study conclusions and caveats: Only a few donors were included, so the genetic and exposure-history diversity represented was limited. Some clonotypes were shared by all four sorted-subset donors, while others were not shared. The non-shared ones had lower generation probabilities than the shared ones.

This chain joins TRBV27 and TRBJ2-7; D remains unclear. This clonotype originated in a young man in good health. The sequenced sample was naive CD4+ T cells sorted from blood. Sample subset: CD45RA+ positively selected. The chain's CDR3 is CASSHSLQPAYEQYF. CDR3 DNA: TGTGCCAGCAGTCACAGCCTTCAGCCAGCCTACGAGCAGTACTTC.